The table lists the clone carrying this T cell receptor (beta chain) with a count of one. The antigen remains undetermined. Sequenced by immunoSEQ multiplex PCR; TCRdb stores in-frame clones only, minus some. The sample has under 40,000 clones; roughly two thirds are singletons. CD4+ T cells specific for antigen were expanded with viral peptide pools by the ViraFEST assay before sequencing. CD4+ T cell isolation took place after about 11 days of culture. BNT162b2 vaccine or mRNA-1273 vaccine was given to participants in two doses. Half-medium exchanges with IL-2 medium took place on days 3 and 7. The source of the sample is a study of vaccination effects on CD4 cells after COVID-19. Specimen: CD4+ T cells from PBMCs cultured with HCoV-229E spike peptides, collected after COVID-19 vaccination. The receptor was derived from a human donor who received a COVID-19 vaccine.

This CDR3 is CASTPPGLAGYLFF. The CDR3 DNA sequence: TGTGCCAGCACTCCGCCGGGACTAGCGGGCTATCTGTTCTTC. The J gene is TRBJ2-1, the V gene TRBV6-5, with 12 bases matching TRBD2. Per the germline V gene, CDR1 is MNHEY and CDR2 is SVGAGI. This CDR3 is 14 amino acids long. The junction had 13 bases not matched to a gene; V was cut back by 7 bases and J by 15 bases.